The present entry profiles one T cell receptor (beta chain) with its context. What it recognizes is unknown. The data belong to a study of chemoradiotherapy in HPV16-positive cancers. Whole-study results and caveats: During treatment, candidate HPV-specific clones and E7-related motifs expanded in tumor. Functional assays defining HPV-specific T cells used only a couple of HPV16-positive patients.

The CDR3 totals 14 residues. Trimming pared 2 bases from V and 2 bases from J, leaving 7 bases between. Germline V gives CDR1 LNHDA, CDR2 SQIVND (reference sequence). Here immunoSEQ multiplex PCR was the method, and the copy in TCRdb shows in-frame clones only, minus some. The sample shows approximately 27,000 clones, 75% to 90% of them seen only once. The V gene is TRBV19, the J gene TRBJ1-5, with D possibly being TRBD1 (6 bases). This receptor was obtained from a human donor with HPV-associated anogenital cancer. This sample comprised blood, obtained from a patient who underwent chemoradiotherapy. The CDR3 DNA reads as TGTGCCAGTAGTATATCAGGGGGCAATCAGCCCCAGCATTTT. Translated, it gives CASSISGGNQPQHF.